This is a list of T cell receptor beta chains from one sample in a study of blood T cells in healthy people across ages. MiXCR was run by TCRdb on the 5' RACE reads, yielding one entry per CDR3 protein. Here the sample spans around 650,000 distinct CDR3 sequences, over 40% being singletons. The sequencing sample was made of blood. The receptors come from a man at least 80 years old in good health. Both conserved end residues are part of each CDR3. The D gene is left open where the match is weak. Clone sizes are given selectively: once, few, many, or a class where the clone is expanded.

clone size,D gene,J gene,V gene,CDR3 protein,CDR3 DNA
many,-,TRBJ1-1,TRBV7-9,CASSLGIARVNTEAFF,TGTGCCAGCAGCTTAGGTATTGCGAGGGTGAACACTGAAGCTTTCTTT
-,TRBD1,TRBJ2-7,TRBV20-1,CSARGVGRTGDYEQYF,TGCAGTGCTAGAGGAGTTGGACGGACAGGGGATTACGAGCAGTACTTC
few,TRBD2,TRBJ2-5,TRBV7-2,CASSFSLAGVGETQYF,TGTGCCAGCAGCTTTAGCCTAGCGGGAGTCGGGGAGACCCAGTACTTC
few,-,TRBJ2-7,TRBV20-1,CSAPSGQSYEQYF,TGCAGTGCCCCTTCCGGACAGAGCTACGAGCAGTACTTC
few,TRBD1,TRBJ2-3,TRBV29-1,CSVQGAADTQYF,TGCAGCGTACAGGGGGCGGCAGATACGCAGTATTTT
once,TRBD2,TRBJ2-5,TRBV7-2,CASSPRTSCQETQYF,TGTGCCAGCAGCCCTCGGACTAGCTGCCAAGAGACCCAGTACTTC
-,-,TRBJ1-2,TRBV2,CASRTGDSNYGYTF,TGTGCCAGCAGAACCGGGGACTCTAACTATGGCTACACCTTC
few,-,TRBJ2-3,TRBV4-3,CASSQAGADTQYF,TGCGCCAGCAGCCAAGCGGGCGCAGATACGCAGTATTTT
few,-,TRBJ2-7,TRBV6-6,CASSPARSLAPNYEQYF,TGTGCCAGCAGTCCTGCACGTTCGCTAGCGCCCAATTACGAGCAGTACTTC
-,TRBD1,TRBJ2-7,TRBV4-2,CASSQHPGQGSYNEQYF,TGTGCCAGCAGCCAACACCCGGGACAGGGAAGTTACAATGAGCAGTACTTC
-,TRBD1,TRBJ2-2,TRBV20-1,CSARTGGANTGELFF,TGCAGTGCTAGGACAGGGGGCGCGAACACCGGGGAGCTGTTTTTT
-,TRBD2,TRBJ2-3,TRBV6-2/TRBV6-3,CASSYSSGGVGDTQYF,TGTGCCAGCAGTTACTCGAGCGGGGGGGTCGGAGATACGCAGTATTTT
-,TRBD1,TRBJ2-5,TRBV28,CASSLWDRGETQYF,TGTGCCAGCAGTTTATGGGACAGGGGGGAGACCCAGTACTTC
many,-,TRBJ2-7,TRBV20-1,CSVRGDTGSYEQYF,TGCAGTGTTAGAGGGGACACCGGGTCCTACGAGCAGTACTTC
few,-,TRBJ1-5,TRBV6-6,CASSLLGGRYQPQHF,TGTGCCAGCAGCCTACTGGGGGGACGGTATCAGCCCCAGCATTTT
-,-,TRBJ1-1,TRBV20-1,CSASSRVGVTTEAFF,TGCAGTGCTAGTTCTCGGGTAGGGGTGACCACTGAAGCTTTCTTT
few,-,TRBJ2-7,TRBV20-1,CSARVAVLANEQYF,TGCAGTGCTAGAGTTGCCGTCTTGGCTAACGAGCAGTACTTC
-,-,TRBJ1-2,TRBV9,CASSVFGGDPPANYGYTF,TGTGCCAGCAGCGTTTTTGGGGGCGATCCCCCCGCTAACTATGGCTACACCTTC
few,-,TRBJ2-5,TRBV3-1,CASNLGQEGETQYF,TGTGCCAGCAATTTAGGGCAGGAGGGGGAGACCCAGTACTTC
-,-,TRBJ2-3,TRBV28,CASTAASLLDTQYF,TGTGCCAGCACAGCGGCTAGCCTTCTAGATACGCAGTATTTT
few,-,TRBJ2-7,TRBV7-8,CASSFDSRTEIGIEQYF,TGTGCCAGCAGCTTCGACAGCCGGACAGAAATAGGCATCGAGCAGTACTTC
-,-,TRBJ2-1,TRBV7-9,CASSQSPGVIYDEQFF,TGTGCCAGCAGTCAATCGCCGGGGGTGATCTACGATGAGCAGTTCTTC
few,TRBD1,TRBJ1-2,TRBV20-1,CSASRGGTGRNYGYTF,TGCAGTGCTTCTAGGGGTGGGACAGGCCGTAACTATGGCTACACCTTC
-,-,TRBJ2-7,TRBV20-1,CSANSESPSYEQYF,TGCAGTGCTAACTCGGAGTCACCCTCCTACGAGCAGTACTTC
-,-,TRBJ2-7,TRBV5-6,CASSSRGAAYEQYF,TGTGCCAGCAGCTCTCGGGGGGCGGCCTACGAGCAGTACTTC
-,-,TRBJ2-6,TRBV2,CASSGVFGANVLTF,TGTGCCAGCAGTGGGGTGTTCGGGGCCAACGTCCTGACTTTC
many,TRBD1,TRBJ2-7,TRBV27,CASRPRDRGFYEQYF,TGTGCCAGCCGTCCCCGGGACAGGGGATTCTACGAGCAGTACTTC
-,-,TRBJ2-7,TRBV20-1,CSARAMESDSISYEQYF,TGCAGTGCTAGAGCCATGGAGTCAGATAGCATATCCTACGAGCAGTACTTC
-,-,TRBJ2-7,TRBV6-2/TRBV6-3,CASSYKQAEDHEQYF,TGTGCCAGCAGTTACAAACAGGCGGAGGACCACGAGCAGTACTTC
-,TRBD2,TRBJ2-1,TRBV12-3/TRBV12-4,CASSSWTSGASYNEQFF,TGTGCCAGCAGTAGCTGGACTAGCGGGGCCTCCTACAATGAGCAGTTCTTC
few,TRBD1,TRBJ1-2,TRBV20-1,CSAKDRGLYGYTF,TGCAGTGCTAAGGACAGGGGGCTCTATGGCTACACCTTC
once,-,TRBJ2-6,TRBV6-2/TRBV6-3,CASAGDSGANVLTF,TGTGCCAGTGCAGGGGACTCTGGGGCCAACGTCCTGACTTTC
few,TRBD1,TRBJ1-5,TRBV7-9,CASSPGTGDQPQHF,TGTGCCAGCAGCCCAGGGACAGGGGATCAGCCCCAGCATTTT
-,TRBD2,TRBJ2-5,TRBV20-1,CSAPGTSGQETQYF,TGCAGTGCTCCCGGGACTAGCGGGCAAGAGACCCAGTACTTC
-,-,TRBJ1-5,TRBV7-6,CASSPGAGPSNQPQHF,TGTGCCAGCAGCCCGGGGGCTGGGCCGAGCAATCAGCCCCAGCATTTT
-,-,TRBJ2-7,TRBV27,CASSYVTGSPSYEQYF,TGTGCCAGCAGTTACGTAACGGGGAGCCCTTCCTACGAGCAGTACTTC
many,-,TRBJ2-7,TRBV7-2,CASSLAGARYEQYF,TGTGCCAGCAGCTTAGCTGGGGCACGCTACGAGCAGTACTTC
-,-,TRBJ1-6,TRBV4-1,CASSPADSYNPPLHF,TGCGCCAGCAGCCCCGCGGACAGTTATAATCCACCCCTCCACTTT
few,TRBD2,TRBJ2-5,TRBV27,CASSPTSVEETQYF,TGTGCCAGCAGCCCGACTAGCGTCGAAGAGACCCAGTACTTC
-,-,TRBJ2-7,TRBV20-1,CSAKRGRVISYEQYF,TGCAGTGCAAAGAGGGGACGGGTTATCTCCTACGAGCAGTACTTC
-,-,TRBJ1-1,TRBV27,CASSIGINTEAFF,TGTGCCAGCAGTATAGGCATTAACACTGAAGCTTTCTTT
-,TRBD2,TRBJ2-7,TRBV20-1,CSAPSGGLSYNEQYF,TGCAGTGCTCCCTCGGGGGGGCTTTCCTACAATGAGCAGTACTTC
few,-,TRBJ2-7,TRBV7-2,CASSWGAGPSYEQYF,TGTGCCAGCAGCTGGGGGGCAGGGCCGTCCTACGAGCAGTACTTC
-,-,TRBJ2-1,TRBV10-3,CAIKGASGGPYNEQFF,TGTGCCATCAAAGGGGCTAGTGGGGGCCCCTACAATGAGCAGTTCTTC
-,-,TRBJ1-4,TRBV29-1,CSVEEVKTTNEKLFF,TGCAGCGTTGAAGAGGTGAAGACAACTAATGAAAAACTGTTTTTT
many,-,TRBJ2-4,TRBV20-1,CSAPWSGLQNIQYF,TGCAGTGCCCCGTGGAGCGGGCTTCAAAACATTCAGTACTTC
few,TRBD2,TRBJ2-7,TRBV12-3/TRBV12-4,CASSSGLAGGFYNEQYF,TGTGCCAGCAGTTCCGGACTAGCGGGAGGATTTTACAATGAGCAGTACTTC
-,-,TRBJ1-5,TRBV27,CASSLYQDQPQHF,TGTGCCAGCAGTTTATACCAGGATCAGCCCCAGCATTTT
-,-,TRBJ1-1,TRBV5-6,CASSLLGSGTMNTEAFF,TGTGCCAGCAGCTTATTAGGGTCCGGGACCATGAACACTGAAGCTTTCTTT
few,-,TRBJ2-7,TRBV27,CASSKVVGSYEQYF,TGTGCCAGCAGCAAGGTTGTTGGATCCTACGAGCAGTACTTC